The rows below give T cell receptor beta chains drawn from one sample of a study of blood T cell repertoires in COVID-19. The method was immunoSEQ multiplex PCR; TCRdb's version includes in-frame clones alone and lacks a portion of them. This table holds 25,000 or so clones, roughly four fifths found once. Sequencing used peripheral blood. The source is a human donor in a cohort sampled during active COVID-19. Both conserved end residues are part of each CDR3. Fields, in order: D gene, V gene, clone size, J gene, CDR3 DNA, CDR3 protein. The D gene is left open where the match is weak. Not all rows give a size; the values are once, few, many and, for expanded clones, a class.

d_gene: TRBD1
v_gene: TRBV5-4
abundance: once
j_gene: TRBJ2-2
CDR3nt: TGTGCCACCAACAGCGGCGGGACAGGGAAGACCGGGGAGCTGTTTTTT
CDR3aa: CATNSGGTGKTGELFF

d_gene: -
v_gene: TRBV27
abundance: -
j_gene: TRBJ1-2
CDR3nt: TGTGCCAGCAGCGAACGTCGGGGGTCTCCCCTGGGCTACACCTTC
CDR3aa: CASSERRGSPLGYTF

d_gene: TRBD2
v_gene: TRBV30
abundance: few
j_gene: TRBJ2-3
CDR3nt: TGTGCCTGGACGCGGGAGGGCCCTGGAGATACGCAGTATTTT
CDR3aa: CAWTREGPGDTQYF

d_gene: -
v_gene: TRBV9
abundance: -
j_gene: TRBJ1-4
CDR3nt: TGTGCCAGCAGCGTAGAAGGAACCTCGGGGGAAAAACTGTTTTTT
CDR3aa: CASSVEGTSGEKLFF

d_gene: -
v_gene: TRBV5-8
abundance: once
j_gene: TRBJ2-7
CDR3nt: TGTGCCAGCAGCTGGAGGGACCTCATGAGCTCCTACGAGCAGTACTTC
CDR3aa: CASSWRDLMSSYEQYF

d_gene: TRBD1
v_gene: TRBV10-3
abundance: -
j_gene: TRBJ2-7
CDR3nt: TGTGCCATCAGTGAAAAGACAGGGACGGGTGAGCAGTACTTC
CDR3aa: CAISEKTGTGEQYF

d_gene: TRBD2
v_gene: TRBV28
abundance: -
j_gene: TRBJ2-2
CDR3nt: TGTGCCAGCAGTTTCGGAGGACTAGCGGGAGAGTGGACCGGGGAGCTGTTTTTT
CDR3aa: CASSFGGLAGEWTGELFF

d_gene: -
v_gene: TRBV5-1
abundance: -
j_gene: TRBJ2-7
CDR3nt: TGCGCCAGCAGCTTGGACCAGGGAATCTCCTACGAGCAGTACTTC
CDR3aa: CASSLDQGISYEQYF

d_gene: TRBD1
v_gene: TRBV7-3
abundance: -
j_gene: TRBJ2-7
CDR3nt: TGTGCCAGCAGCCCGGGACAGGGGGTCCACGAGCAGTACTTC
CDR3aa: CASSPGQGVHEQYF

d_gene: -
v_gene: TRBV25-1
abundance: few
j_gene: TRBJ2-1
CDR3nt: TGTGCCAGCAGTGAATCTGCAGCGAGCTCCTACAATGAGCAGTTCTTC
CDR3aa: CASSESAASSYNEQFF

d_gene: -
v_gene: TRBV4-1
abundance: -
j_gene: TRBJ2-7
CDR3nt: TGCGCCAGCAGCTGGGGGGGGGCAGTCTCCTACGAGCAGTACTTC
CDR3aa: CASSWGGAVSYEQYF

d_gene: TRBD1
v_gene: TRBV28
abundance: -
j_gene: TRBJ2-7
CDR3nt: TGTGCCACGGGACAGGGGAGCTACGAGCAGTACTTC
CDR3aa: CATGQGSYEQYF

d_gene: -
v_gene: TRBV7-9
abundance: -
j_gene: TRBJ2-7
CDR3nt: TGTGCCAGCAGCTTAGCGAGACCGCGGTTGAAGGGGGAGCAGTACTTC
CDR3aa: CASSLARPRLKGEQYF

d_gene: -
v_gene: TRBV6-6
abundance: -
j_gene: TRBJ1-5
CDR3nt: TGTGCCAGCAGTCCCCGAAGGGGCAGTTACACTTCCTACAGCAATCAGCCCCAGCATTTT
CDR3aa: CASSPRRGSYTSYSNQPQHF

d_gene: -
v_gene: TRBV28
abundance: -
j_gene: TRBJ2-1
CDR3nt: TGTGCCAGCAGTTTCAGGCAAAGCAAGGACAATGAGCAGTTCTTC
CDR3aa: CASSFRQSKDNEQFF

d_gene: TRBD1
v_gene: TRBV9
abundance: -
j_gene: TRBJ1-4
CDR3nt: TGTGCCAGCAGCGTAGCGACAGGGACAAATGAAAAACTGTTTTTT
CDR3aa: CASSVATGTNEKLFF

d_gene: -
v_gene: TRBV4-3
abundance: -
j_gene: TRBJ2-1
CDR3nt: TGCGCCAGCAGCCATTACAGAGACAGCTACAATGAGCAGTTCTTC
CDR3aa: CASSHYRDSYNEQFF

d_gene: -
v_gene: TRBV19
abundance: -
j_gene: TRBJ1-5
CDR3nt: TGTGCCAGTAGTGGGACATATAGCAATCAGCCCCAGCATTTT
CDR3aa: CASSGTYSNQPQHF

d_gene: TRBD2
v_gene: TRBV4-1
abundance: -
j_gene: TRBJ2-7
CDR3nt: TGCGCCAGCAGCCTCCGACTAGCGGGAGAGGGCGAGCAGTACTTC
CDR3aa: CASSLRLAGEGEQYF

d_gene: TRBD1
v_gene: TRBV4-1
abundance: -
j_gene: TRBJ1-4
CDR3nt: TGCGCCAGCAGCCAACCGGGACAGGGGCGAAAACTGTTTTTT
CDR3aa: CASSQPGQGRKLFF

d_gene: -
v_gene: TRBV4-1
abundance: few
j_gene: TRBJ1-1
CDR3nt: TGCGCCAGCAGCCAAACAGGTTTCACTGAAGCTTTCTTT
CDR3aa: CASSQTGFTEAFF

d_gene: -
v_gene: TRBV5-1
abundance: -
j_gene: TRBJ1-2
CDR3nt: TGCGCCAGCAGCTGGGCGTATGACAATTATGGCTACACCTTC
CDR3aa: CASSWAYDNYGYTF

d_gene: -
v_gene: TRBV28
abundance: once
j_gene: TRBJ2-7
CDR3nt: TGTGCCAGCAGACCCCTGACAGGAAATCTCGAGCAGTACTTC
CDR3aa: CASRPLTGNLEQYF

d_gene: -
v_gene: TRBV20-1
abundance: few
j_gene: TRBJ2-4
CDR3nt: TGCAGTGCTATCCATGTAGACATTCAGTACTTC
CDR3aa: CSAIHVDIQYF